The clone carrying this T cell receptor beta chain has a handful of counts. Per germline, CDR1 SNHLY and CDR2 FYNNEI. V lost 2 bases to trimming and J lost 7 bases, with 9 bases between them. The CDR3 runs to 13 residues. This entry is derived from a study of memory CD4+ T cells and cytomegalovirus serostatus. Sequencing was performed with immunoSEQ multiplex PCR; in TCRdb, only in-frame clones are kept and a portion is missing. The sample yields about 96,000 clones, over 70% seen once. The sort gate was single viable CD3+CD4+CD8-CD45RO+ cells for memory CD4+ T cells. V usage is TRBV2 and J usage is TRBJ1-3; D remains ambiguous. The receptor was derived from an adult in good health and CMV-seropositive. Input material: memory CD4+ T cells from blood. CDR3 DNA sequence: TGTGCCAGCAGTGAACGATCGGTCAACACCATATATTTT. Protein product: CASSERSVNTIYF.